This T cell receptor beta chain was documented in a study of CD8+ T cells in alopecia areata. CDR3 length: 18 residues. CDR1 and CDR2 from the germline V gene are SGHNT and YYREEE (reference sequence). V shed 0 bases and J shed 0 bases, with 16 bases lying between them. On this clone: What it binds is unknown.

Study-level findings and limits: With patients, TCR sharing proved less clear than in mice, a difference possibly related to HLA. Normal scalp had lower clonality than lesional scalp, with alopecia totalis/universalis lesions showing this most strongly.

After isolation, RNA underwent reverse transcription to generate cDNA as the sequencing template. Libraries were prepared by immunoSEQ multiplex PCR; TCRdb keeps only in-frame clonotypes and omits some of them. The sample records about 110,000 clones, around 59% being singletons. This sequence originates from a human donor in good health. The sequenced sample was CD8+ T cells sorted from blood. The rearrangement joins TRBV5-4 to TRBJ2-1; D is unresolved. The CDR3 region is CASSLAPPADSSYNEQFF. In DNA form, the CDR3 reads TGTGCCAGCAGCTTGGCCCCCCCGGCGGATAGCTCCTACAATGAGCAGTTCTTC.